The 20 T cell receptor beta chains presented below share a single source sample, sequenced in a study of CD8 T cells in Susac syndrome. RNA amounts of roughly 0.5 to 1 ug underwent reverse transcription with random hexamers. Via MiXCR, TCRdb re-called the immunoSEQ multiplex PCR reads, giving one row per CDR3 protein. The sample shows roughly 140,000 distinct CDR3 sequences, 95% to 96% of them seen only once. Sequencing was carried out using CD8+ T cells from PBMCs. These receptor sequences come from a human donor with multiple sclerosis.

The chain joins TRBV29-1 to TRBJ2-7, with 10 bases aligning to TRBD1. Unmatched junction bases numbered 12, after V lost 7 bases and J lost 3 bases. The CDR3 is 15 amino acids. Per germline, CDR1 SQVTM and CDR2 ANQGSEA. The CDR3 sequence: CSALGGTGDFYEQYV. The CDR3 region has the DNA TGCAGCGCTTTGGGCGGGACAGGGGATTTCTACGAGCAGTACGTC.

CDR3: CASSQDHPELFF. CDR3 DNA sequence: TGTGCCAGCAGCCAAGATCATCCGGAACTGTTTTTT. The genes are TRBV3-1 and TRBJ1-4; D is uncertain. This CDR3 spans 12 amino acids. The V and J ends lost 0 bases and 12 bases respectively, with 8 bases between them. Germline lookup yields CDR1 LGHDT and CDR2 YNNKEL (reference sequence).

This chain uses TRBV5-6 with TRBJ2-3; D may match TRBD1 or TRBD2 (7 bases each). The CDR3 runs to 15 residues. Trimming took 1 base from V and 4 from J, leaving 13 bases between them. In germline, CDR1 is SGHDT, CDR2 YYEEEE. The CDR3 region has the DNA TGTGCCAGCAGCTTGTTGACAGGGAGGGCAGATACGCAGTATTTT. It is translated as CASSLLTGRADTQYF. Complete variable domain (other parts from reference TRBV5-6 and TRBJ2-3): DAGVTQSPTHLIKTRGQQVTLRCSPKSGHDTVSWYQQALGQGPQFIFQYYEEEERQRGNFPDRFSGHQFPNYSSELNVNALLLGDSALYLCASSLLTGRADTQYFGPGTRLTVL.

The chain recombines TRBV15 with TRBJ1-1, with a tentative D call TRBD1 (5 bases). Trimming stripped 5 bases from V and 11 bases from J, with 18 bases between. Germline CDR1 LNHNV, CDR2 YYDKDF (reference sequence). The CDR3 covers 13 residues. Written as DNA, the CDR3 is TGTGCCACCAGCCCTCCTAGGGGCCTAGGGGCTTTCTTT. Translation: CATSPPRGLGAFF.

The gene calls are TRBV9 and TRBJ2-5; D is perhaps TRBD1 (5 bases). V dropped 2 bases and J dropped 5 bases, with 10 bases sitting between them. Germline lookup yields CDR1 SGDLS and CDR2 YYNGEE. This CDR3 has 13 residues. CDR3 nucleotide sequence: TGTGCCAGCAGCGTTTGGGGCGGCGAGACCCAGTACTTC. It yields the protein CASSVWGGETQYF.

The chain has TRBV30 and TRBJ2-1, with D possibly being TRBD1 or TRBD2 (5 bases each). Germline CDR1 GTSNPN, CDR2 SVGIG (reference sequence). Trimming pared 8 bases from V and 2 bases from J, leaving 10 bases between. CDR3 length equals 12 residues. As DNA, the CDR3 is TGTGCCGGCAGGGACGCCTACAATGAGCAGTTCTTC. Residues: CAGRDAYNEQFF.

The chain uses TRBV12-3 or TRBV12-4 and TRBJ1-6; D is uncertain. The V and J ends lost 3 bases and 14 bases respectively, with 11 bases between them. This CDR3 has 12 amino acids. CDR3 sequence: CASSFAGRALHF. As DNA, the CDR3 is TGTGCCAGCAGTTTTGCCGGTAGGGCCCTCCACTTT.

This chain uses TRBV20-1 with TRBJ1-1; no clear D gene. The CDR3 is 14 amino acids. Germline V gene lookup returns CDR1 DFQATT and CDR2 SNEGSKA (reference sequence). V gave up 6 bases and J gave up 4 bases, with 18 bases separating them. The CDR3 here is CSALIQGKGTEAFF. DNA of the CDR3: TGCAGTGCACTTATTCAAGGGAAAGGCACTGAAGCTTTCTTT.

The rearrangement uses TRBV2 and TRBJ2-3; tentative D call: TRBD1 (7 bases). V lost 7 bases, J lost 2 bases, and 13 bases lay in between. Germline-derived CDR1 and CDR2 are SNHLY and FYNNEI. This CDR3 contains 14 residues. This CDR3 is CASKQGTHTDTQYF. The CDR3 nucleotides read TGTGCCAGCAAACAGGGGACTCACACAGATACGCAGTATTTT.

J is TRBJ2-5 and V is TRBV29-1; the D gene is possibly TRBD2 (6 bases). V lost 6 bases, J lost 0 bases, and 14 bases lay in between. From germline, CDR1 is SQVTM and CDR2 ANQGSEA. The CDR3 loop spans 14 amino acids. In DNA form, the CDR3 reads TGCAGCGTCCTGGGCCTAGCGAACCAAGAGACCCAGTACTTC. Translation: CSVLGLANQETQYF.

The rearrangement uses TRBV5-1 and TRBJ1-5, with 9 bases that match TRBD1. The CDR3 runs to 17 residues. After removal of 0 bases from V and 3 bases from J, the junction contained 7 bases not matched to a gene. Per the germline V gene, CDR1 is SGHRS and CDR2 is YFSETQ. Written as DNA, the CDR3 is TGCGCCAGCAGCTTGGCGACAGGGGGGGAAGCCAATCAGCCCCAGCATTTT. Its translation: CASSLATGGEANQPQHF.

This chain links TRBV6-5 with TRBJ2-1; D remains unclear. Germline V lookup: CDR1 MNHEY, CDR2 SVGAGI. The CDR3 contains 15 residues. V lost 0 bases, J lost 7 bases, and 13 bases lay in between. The CDR3 nucleotides are TGTGCCAGCAGTTACTCTAGATTCCCCCCGAATGAGCAGTTCTTC. This translates into CASSYSRFPPNEQFF.

The chain uses TRBV7-9 and TRBJ2-3; possibly TRBD1 or TRBD2 for D (5 bases each). Trimming took off 7 bases at V and 2 bases at J, with 16 bases between the two ends. The germline CDR1 and CDR2 sequences are SEHNR and FQNEAQ (reference sequence). The CDR3 extends over 15 amino acids. CDR3 region: CASTPSGDDTDTQYF. Here the CDR3 DNA reads TGTGCCAGCACCCCTTCTGGGGACGACACAGATACGCAGTATTTT.

V gene TRBV20-1 combines with J gene TRBJ1-5; possible D gene TRBD1, 6 bases. V dropped 5 bases and J dropped 11 bases, with 19 bases sitting between them. There are 13 residues in the CDR3. The V gene's germline CDR1 is DFQATT and CDR2 SNEGSKA (reference sequence). The CDR3 sequence is CSAGLAGEVAQHF. For the CDR3, the DNA is TGCAGTGCTGGGTTGGCAGGGGAAGTGGCCCAGCATTTT.

The rearrangement joins TRBV6-5 to TRBJ2-1, with a possible D match to TRBD2 (6 bases). The CDR3 runs to 13 residues. V lost 2 bases and J lost 5, with 7 bases in between. The germline gives CDR1 MNHEY, CDR2 SVGAGI. The CDR3 region has the DNA TGTGCCAGCAGTTACCGGGGGAACAATGAGCAGTTCTTC. Amino acid sequence: CASSYRGNNEQFF.

The V call is TRBV20-1, the J call TRBJ2-3; D might be TRBD1 (6 bases). Per germline, CDR1 DFQATT and CDR2 SNEGSKA (reference sequence). Trimming removed 6 bases from V and 2 bases from J, with 12 bases in between. The CDR3 is 13 residues long. CDR3 protein: CSARGRPTDTQYF. DNA of the CDR3: TGCAGTGCCAGGGGACGGCCCACAGATACGCAGTATTTT.

This clonotype turned up a few times. The J gene is TRBJ2-7, the V gene TRBV6-1, with 7 nucleotides matching TRBD2. Losses at the gene ends were 2 bases for V and 7 bases for J; bases not matched to a gene: 8. This CDR3 region has 14 residues. The germline V gene encodes CDR1 MNHNS and CDR2 SASEGT. CDR3 sequence: CASSEFDGGGEQYV. The CDR3 DNA reads as TGTGCCAGCAGTGAATTTGACGGCGGGGGAGAGCAGTACGTC.

The CDR3 loop reads CASRRASYEQYF. CDR3 nucleotide sequence: TGTGCCAGCAGGAGAGCATCCTACGAGCAGTACTTC. V is TRBV25-1 and J is TRBJ2-7; D remains unclear. Trimming took off 6 bases at V and 1 base at J, with 7 bases between the two ends. Germline V CDR1 and CDR2: MGHDK, SYGVNS. This CDR3 is built from 12 residues.

J is TRBJ2-3 and V is TRBV20-1; possibly TRBD1 for D (5 bases). Germline-derived CDR1 and CDR2 are DFQATT and SNEGSKA (reference sequence). V lost 6 bases and J lost 1, with 14 bases in between. The CDR3 length is 14 residues. Here the CDR3 reads CSAVDSSGTDTQYF. The CDR3 DNA is TGCAGTGCGGTAGACAGTTCGGGCACAGATACGCAGTATTTT.

The chain combines TRBV20-1 with TRBJ2-7, with D perhaps matching TRBD1 (6 bases). Trimming shortened V by 2 bases and J by 3 bases, and 17 bases separated the two germline ends. CDR3 size: 15 residues. The germline gives CDR1 DFQATT, CDR2 SNEGSKA (reference sequence). CDR3 region: CSARPLQGPNYEQYF. The CDR3 region has the DNA TGCAGTGCTAGACCTCTACAGGGACCAAACTACGAGCAGTACTTC.